The 3 T cell receptor beta chains given below trace back to one sample, sequenced in a study of cytomegalovirus exposure and HLA in healthy donors. Assay used: immunoSEQ multiplex PCR; TCRdb lists only in-frame clones, some missing. The profile shows 150,000 or so clones, roughly nine tenths of them singletons. The specimen was PBMCs. These receptor sequences come from a woman in her late teens or twenties in good health and CMV-seropositive.

CDR3 loop: CASSFSDRNYGYTF. The CDR3 region has the DNA TGCGCCAGCAGCTTTAGCGACCGGAACTATGGCTACACCTTC. J is TRBJ1-2 and V is TRBV5-1; D gene unclear. The CDR3 consists of 14 residues. Germline V CDR1 and CDR2: SGHRS, YFSETQ. Trimming left V 2 bases short and J 2 bases short, with 10 bases between. The entire variable domain, with the rest obtained from reference TRBV5-1 and TRBJ1-2, is as follows: KAGVTQTPRYLIKTRGQQVTLSCSPISGHRSVSWYQQTPGQGLQFLFEYFSETQRNKGNFPGRFSGRQFSNSRSEMNVSTLELGDSALYLCASSFSDRNYGYTFGSGTRLTVV.

The chain recombines TRBV4-1 with TRBJ1-6; D possibly corresponds to TRBD1 (5 bases). V lost 3 bases to trimming and J lost 7 bases, with 19 bases between them. The CDR3 totals 17 residues. Germline V lookup: CDR1 MGHRA, CDR2 YSYEKL. As DNA, the CDR3 is TGCGCCAGCAGCCATACGCCGAGCCGGGGGTCCAATTCACCCCTCCACTTT. Amino acid sequence: CASSHTPSRGSNSPLHF.

The chain uses TRBV28 and TRBJ2-7; the match to TRBD1 covers 12 bases. The V segment lost 6 bases and the J segment 5 bases; nucleotides outside the gene matches: 8. The length of the CDR3 is 15 residues. Germline CDR1 and CDR2: MDHEN and SYDVKM. CDR3 bases: TGTGCCAGCAGAGGAGGGGACAGGGGGCATCACGAGCAGTACTTC. Protein sequence: CASRGGDRGHHEQYF.